This T cell receptor beta chain was captured in a study of CD8+ T cells in alopecia areata. Overall study results and limits: Mice gave a clearer picture of TCR sharing than patients did, possibly for HLA-related reasons. Scalp sample data also include resident alphabeta T cells from normal skin.

This clone was detected a few times. Antigen specificity is unknown. It was cDNA, reverse transcribed from extracted RNA, that served as the sequencing template. Profiled with immunoSEQ multiplex PCR; TCRdb holds only in-frame clones, not every one. The sample has roughly 150,000 clones, 55% seen once; the top ten hold about 4.4%. The V end was cut by 4 bases, the J end by 5 bases, with 17 bases between. The V gene's germline CDR1 is PRHDT and CDR2 FYEKMQ (reference sequence). The CDR3 length is 15 residues. Input material: CD4+ T cells sorted from blood. The chain has TRBV13 and TRBJ1-2; D might be TRBD1 (6 bases). The clonotype originates from a human donor in good health. In DNA form, the CDR3 reads TGTGCCAGCAGCTCGGGTGGACAGCGAGATTATGGCTACACCTTC. It is translated as CASSSGGQRDYGYTF.